The 23 T cell receptor beta chains presented below share a single source sample, sequenced in a study of T-cell memory formation after mild COVID-19. MiXCR, run by TCRdb on the 5' RACE reads, gives a single entry per CDR3 protein. Here the sample spans 400,000 to 500,000 distinct CDR3 sequences, roughly 24% being singletons. The sequenced material came from PBMCs or a T cell subset sorted from them (not recorded which). Every receptor here comes from an adult woman who had mild COVID-19 (a few samples of this study predate the infection). Cell type and time point are not known.

The chain joins TRBV20-1 to TRBJ2-5; D possibly corresponds to TRBD2 (6 bases). Per the germline V gene, CDR1 is DFQATT and CDR2 is SNEGSKA (reference sequence). The CDR3 length is 16 residues. With 3 bases removed from V and 1 base from J, the gap between germline ends came to 18 bases. DNA for the CDR3: TGCAGTGCTAGCGTCGTGGCGGGACGCGGCCAAGAGACCCAGTACTTC. Its translation: CSASVVAGRGQETQYF.

V usage is TRBV5-1 and J usage is TRBJ2-7; the D gene could be TRBD1 or TRBD2 (6 bases each). The V gene's germline CDR1 is SGHRS and CDR2 YFSETQ. The CDR3 length is 15 residues. V was cut by 5 bases and J by 5 bases, with 20 bases left in between. The CDR3 is CASSLQGRGTDEQYF. DNA of the CDR3: TGCGCCAGCAGTCTCCAGGGGCGCGGGACGGACGAGCAGTACTTC.

The J gene is TRBJ2-5, the V gene TRBV20-1, with TRBD2 identical over 12 bases. From germline, CDR1 is DFQATT and CDR2 SNEGSKA (reference sequence). Unmatched junction bases numbered 5, after V lost 5 bases and J lost 1 base. The CDR3 contains 15 residues. The CDR3 DNA is TGCAGTGCTGCCCGGACTAGCGGGGCCCAAGAGACCCAGTACTTC. Its protein is CSAARTSGAQETQYF.

The V gene is TRBV7-6, the J gene TRBJ1-2; weak D call: TRBD1 (6 bases). This CDR3 region has 15 residues. The V gene lost 4 bases and the J gene lost 4 bases, with 16 bases spanning the gap. Germline CDR1 SGHVS, CDR2 FNYEAQ. Here the CDR3 reads CASSSTPGHTYGYTF. DNA of the CDR3: TGTGCCAGCAGCTCGACTCCGGGACATACCTATGGCTACACCTTC.

The chain has TRBV2 and TRBJ2-4, with 8 bases lining up with TRBD1. Germline CDR1 SNHLY, CDR2 FYNNEI. The CDR3 sequence is 17 residues long. Trimming at V came to 7 bases and at J to 3 bases, leaving 14 bases not matched to a gene. The CDR3, as DNA: TGTGCCAGCACCTGGGTTGCAGGGGGCTCTGGCAAAAACATTCAGTACTTC. Translated: CASTWVAGGSGKNIQYF.

The rearrangement joins TRBV4-3 to TRBJ2-1, with no clear D. Germline assignment: CDR1 LGHNA and CDR2 YSLEER. Trimming shortened V by 0 bases and J by 0 bases, and 9 bases separated the two germline ends. The CDR3 loop spans 16 amino acids. Written as DNA, the CDR3 is TGCGCCAGCAGCCAAGATCACCGTTACTCCTACAATGAGCAGTTCTTC. As protein: CASSQDHRYSYNEQFF.

This clonotype has only a few counts. The chain carries TRBV18 and TRBJ1-4; a weak D match, TRBD1 (5 bases). Germline CDR1 reads KGHSH; CDR2 reads LQKENI. Trimming shortened V by 3 bases and J by 0 bases, and 11 bases separated the two germline ends. The CDR3 covers 16 residues. CDR3 bases: TGTGCCAGCTCACCGCTCGGGGGACCAACTAATGAAAAACTGTTTTTT. Its translation: CASSPLGGPTNEKLFF.

The rearrangement uses TRBV20-1 and TRBJ2-1; tentatively, D is TRBD2 (7 bases). V lost 0 bases to trimming and J lost 2 bases, with 20 bases between them. Germline assignment: CDR1 DFQATT and CDR2 SNEGSKA (reference sequence). This CDR3 is 18 amino acids long. CDR3 loop: CSARDGEGGISTYNEQFF. DNA for the CDR3: TGCAGTGCTAGAGATGGGGAGGGGGGGATTTCCACCTACAATGAGCAGTTCTTC.

The chain is built from TRBV5-1 and TRBJ2-7, with D unresolved. V was trimmed by 0 bases and J by 6 bases, leaving 7 bases between them. Looked up from germline, CDR1 is SGHRS and CDR2 is YFSETQ. The CDR3 runs 12 residues. CDR3 sequence reads: CASSLDGFEQYF. In DNA form, the CDR3 reads TGCGCCAGCAGCTTGGATGGGTTCGAGCAGTACTTC.

This clonotype was seen a handful of times. The chain combines TRBV6-5 with TRBJ2-7; 10 nucleotides line up with TRBD2. The V gene's germline CDR1 is MNHEY and CDR2 SVGAGI. After removal of 4 bases from V and 4 bases from J, the junction contained 4 bases not matched to a gene. This CDR3 region has 14 residues. CDR3 nucleotide sequence: TGTGCCAGCAGTTTAGCGGGAGGATTGTACGAGCAGTACTTC. It yields the protein CASSLAGGLYEQYF.

This clonotype was picked up a small number of times. V usage is TRBV2 and J usage is TRBJ1-3; D unresolved. Germline loops: CDR1 SNHLY, CDR2 FYNNEI. V was trimmed by 9 bases and J by 4 bases, leaving 16 bases between them. The CDR3 extends over 14 amino acids. CDR3 loop: CARRSGRAGNTIYF. In DNA, the CDR3 is TGTGCCAGGCGATCAGGCCGAGCCGGAAACACCATATATTTT.

The V gene is TRBV20-1, the J gene TRBJ2-3; tentative D call: TRBD2 (7 bases). The V gene lost 5 bases and the J gene lost 6 bases, with 21 bases spanning the gap. The CDR3 has 15 residues. CDR1 and CDR2 (germline): DFQATT, SNEGSKA (reference sequence). This chain's CDR3 is CSAPVGGGRWDTQYF. The CDR3 DNA reads as TGCAGTGCTCCAGTTGGGGGGGGCAGGTGGGATACGCAGTATTTT.

A few counts support this clonotype. The rearrangement uses TRBV5-1 and TRBJ2-1; 12 nucleotides match TRBD2. This CDR3 contains 16 residues. V dropped 4 bases and J dropped 6; count of bases not matched to a gene: 8. Germline values: CDR1 SGHRS, CDR2 YFSETQ. CDR3 in amino acids: CASSPPTSGSLNEQFF. The CDR3 DNA sequence: TGCGCCAGCAGCCCTCCGACTAGCGGGAGCCTCAATGAGCAGTTCTTC.

This clonotype was recorded a few times. V usage is TRBV6-2 or TRBV6-3 and J usage is TRBJ2-5; TRBD2 is a possible D gene (5 bases). The CDR3 is 14 residues long. Germline V gene data show CDR1 as MNHEY and CDR2 as SVGEGT. V lost 6 bases and J 3 bases, leaving 14 bases between the germline ends. The CDR3 sequence is CASRTTRGKETQYF. In DNA form, the CDR3 reads TGTGCCAGCAGGACTACGCGAGGAAAAGAGACCCAGTACTTC.

V gene TRBV3-1 combines with J gene TRBJ1-1, with D maybe TRBD1 (6 bases). The germline V and J ends were trimmed by 5 bases and 3 bases, with 13 bases remaining between them. The CDR3 extends over 14 amino acids. CDR1 is LGHDT and CDR2 is YNNKEL in the germline V gene (reference sequence). As DNA, the CDR3 is TGTGCCAGCAGCATCCGGGACAAATACACTGAAGCTTTCTTT. Encoded protein: CASSIRDKYTEAFF.

This clonotype has a handful of counts. The chain couples TRBV5-1 to TRBJ1-1, with 7 positions matching TRBD1. The CDR3 runs 13 residues. The V segment lost 2 bases and the J segment 8 bases; nucleotides outside the gene matches: 6. CDR1 is SGHRS, CDR2 YFSETQ, per germline. Written as DNA, the CDR3 is TGCGCCAGCAGCTTTTGGGACAGCAGAGAAGCTTTCTTT. Translating it yields CASSFWDSREAFF. The variable domain in full, with the rest retrieved from reference TRBV5-1 and TRBJ1-1, is KAGVTQTPRYLIKTRGQQVTLSCSPISGHRSVSWYQQTPGQGLQFLFEYFSETQRNKGNFPGRFSGRQFSNSRSEMNVSTLELGDSALYLCASSFWDSREAFFGQGTRLTVV.

The chain carries TRBV12-3 or TRBV12-4 and TRBJ2-7; 7 bases line up with TRBD1. The CDR3 has 14 residues. Losses at the gene ends were 8 bases for V and 1 base for J; bases not matched to a gene: 8. The DNA of the CDR3 is TGTGCCAGCGTTAAGACAGGGTGGTCCTACGAGCAGTACTTC. Translation: CASVKTGWSYEQYF.

The chain joins TRBV12-3 or TRBV12-4 to TRBJ2-5; D is unclear. V lost 3 bases and J 7 bases, leaving 9 bases between the germline ends. This CDR3 region has 12 residues. CDR3 sequence: CASSFSLGTQYF. CDR3 sequence (DNA): TGTGCCAGCAGTTTTTCCCTGGGGACCCAGTACTTC.

The rearrangement joins TRBV7-2 to TRBJ2-3; maybe TRBD1 (7 bases). CDR1 and CDR2 (germline): SGHTA, FQGNSA. The CDR3 covers 15 residues. V lost 5 bases to trimming and J lost 4 bases, with 16 bases between them. The CDR3 spells CASSLRQGGPDTQYF. The CDR3 nucleotides are TGTGCCAGCAGCCTAAGACAGGGAGGCCCAGATACGCAGTATTTT.

This clonotype showed up just a few times. The chain has TRBV12-3 or TRBV12-4 and TRBJ2-1, with 13 bases identical to TRBD2. J lost 10 bases, V lost 4 bases, and 7 bases had no gene match. This CDR3 is 15 amino acids long. For the CDR3, the DNA is TGTGCCAGCAGTTCGACCGGACTAGCGGGAGACGAGCAGTTCTTC. Translation gives CASSSTGLAGDEQFF.

This chain connects TRBV5-6 to TRBJ1-1; 9 bases are shared with TRBD1. The CDR3 length is 15 residues. Germline loops: CDR1 SGHDT, CDR2 YYEEEE. The V segment lost 7 bases and the J segment 5 bases; nucleotides outside the gene matches: 12. The CDR3 region has the DNA TGTGCCAGCTCAACTTACAGGGGGCTAAGGACTGAAGCTTTCTTT. Amino acid sequence: CASSTYRGLRTEAFF.

The table lists this clonotype with a few counts. The CDR3 protein is CASSLGPFGEAFF. As DNA, the CDR3 is TGTGCCAGCAGTCTGGGGCCCTTCGGTGAAGCTTTCTTT. The chain uses TRBV5-5 and TRBJ1-1, with D possibly matching TRBD1 (5 bases). The ends were cut back, 5 bases at V and 7 bases at J, with 15 bases in the middle. Germline lookup yields CDR1 SGHKS and CDR2 YYEKEE (reference sequence). The CDR3 has 13 residues.

This clonotype was recorded a few times. The chain carries TRBV4-1 and TRBJ1-5; D perhaps matches TRBD1 (5 bases). The V gene lost 0 bases and the J gene lost 2 bases, with 11 bases spanning the gap. The CDR3 consists of 16 residues. Germline values: CDR1 MGHRA, CDR2 YSYEKL. The CDR3 region has the DNA TGCGCCAGCAGCCAAGAGCTTGGGGGGGGCAATCAGCCCCAGCATTTT. This codes for CASSQELGGGNQPQHF.